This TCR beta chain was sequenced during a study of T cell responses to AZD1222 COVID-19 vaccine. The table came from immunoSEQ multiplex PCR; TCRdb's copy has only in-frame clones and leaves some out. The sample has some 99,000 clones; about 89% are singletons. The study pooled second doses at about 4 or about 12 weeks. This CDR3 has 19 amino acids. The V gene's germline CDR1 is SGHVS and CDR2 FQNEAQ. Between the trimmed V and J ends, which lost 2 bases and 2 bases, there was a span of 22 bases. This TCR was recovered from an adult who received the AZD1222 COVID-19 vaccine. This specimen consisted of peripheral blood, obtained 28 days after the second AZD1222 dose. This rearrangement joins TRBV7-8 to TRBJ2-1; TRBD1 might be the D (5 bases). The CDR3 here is CASSLSSGQSLFTYNEQFF. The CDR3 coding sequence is TGTGCCAGCAGCTTAAGTTCAGGACAATCTCTCTTCACCTACAATGAGCAGTTCTTC.